Each of the 4 T cell receptor beta chains below was sequenced from the same sample in a study of identical twins. Each CDR3 protein gets one entry after TCRdb re-called the 5' RACE reads with MiXCR. This table holds 450,000 or so distinct CDR3 sequences, 24% found once. Another study also made use of these data, one on T cells expressing NK-cell markers.

Sequenced material: CD4+ T cells sorted from blood. These receptors all come from a woman under 30 in good health.

The sample holds a few counts of this clonotype. The chain carries TRBV7-9 and TRBJ2-1; TRBD2 aligns across 8 bases. In germline, CDR1 is SEHNR, CDR2 FQNEAQ (reference sequence). J gave up 7 bases and V 7 bases, and 9 bases lay outside the gene matches. The CDR3 runs to 14 residues. Here the CDR3 reads CASTRSSGSNEQFF. The CDR3 region has the DNA TGTGCCAGCACCCGGTCGAGCGGGAGTAATGAGCAGTTCTTC.

This rearrangement joins TRBV6-5 to TRBJ2-5; D not resolved. V was trimmed by 2 bases and J by 2 bases, leaving 18 bases between them. CDR1 is MNHEY and CDR2 is SVGAGI in the germline V gene. The CDR3 length is 17 residues. The CDR3 DNA sequence: TGTGCCAGCAGTTACAATCACTTCCGATTGGGGCAAGAGACCCAGTACTTC. Translating it yields CASSYNHFRLGQETQYF.

V is TRBV5-6 and J is TRBJ2-5; D is unresolved. V lost 4 bases and J lost 5, with 9 bases in between. Germline V gives CDR1 SGHDT, CDR2 YYEEEE. CDR3 size: 12 residues. This CDR3 is CASSGIGETQYF. CDR3 in DNA: TGTGCCAGCAGCGGAATCGGGGAGACCCAGTACTTC.

V gene TRBV2 combines with J gene TRBJ2-2, with 8 bases identical to TRBD1. This CDR3 has 14 residues. Trimming removed 7 bases from V and 5 bases from J; junction bases left unmatched: 6. Germline CDR1 and CDR2: SNHLY and FYNNEI. The CDR3 protein is CASMRQGKTGELFF. The CDR3 DNA reads TGTGCCAGCATGAGACAGGGGAAGACCGGGGAGCTGTTTTTT.